The 28 T cell receptor beta chains presented below share a single source sample, sequenced in a study of T cell therapy after organ transplantation. Assay used: immunoSEQ multiplex PCR; TCRdb lists only in-frame clones, some missing. Among around 19,000 clones listed, over 80% were seen once. For these TCRs, the target antigens are not known. Time point in this sample: 20-29 weeks after completion of therapy. The source material was CD8+ T cells from blood, sampled after autologous CMV-specific T cell therapy. These receptors all come from a human patient who had received a solid organ transplant and had CMV disease. Among the T cells, some may be from the graft donor.

The chain joins TRBV19 to TRBJ2-6; D might be TRBD1 (6 bases). CDR3 length equals 15 residues. The germline CDR1 and CDR2 sequences are LNHDA and SQIVND (reference sequence). V was trimmed by 5 bases and J by 4 bases, leaving 12 bases between them. The CDR3 protein is CASSATGYGANVLTF. The CDR3 DNA is TGTGCCAGTAGTGCTACAGGGTACGGGGCCAACGTCCTGACTTTC. The whole variable domain, filled in from reference TRBV19 and TRBJ2-6, reads DGGITQSPKYLFRKEGQNVTLSCEQNLNHDAMYWYRQDPGQGLRLIYYSQIVNDFQKGDIAEGYSVSREKKESFPLTVTSAQKNPTAFYLCASSATGYGANVLTFGAGSRLTVL.

This sequence joins TRBV2 and TRBJ2-1, with D possibly matching TRBD2 (5 bases). CDR1 and CDR2 from the germline V gene are SNHLY and FYNNEI. V was shortened by 1 base and J by 8 bases, with 9 bases between the two germline ends. CDR3 length: 13 residues. This chain's CDR3 is CASSEGASHEQFF. For the CDR3, the DNA is TGTGCCAGCAGTGAAGGGGCTAGCCATGAGCAGTTCTTC.

The V gene is TRBV4-3, the J gene TRBJ2-5; D not resolved. Trimming shortened V by 0 bases and J by 1 base, and 6 bases separated the two germline ends. Germline CDR1 LGHNA, CDR2 YSLEER. This CDR3 region has 14 residues. DNA for the CDR3: TGCGCCAGCAGCCAAGATTCGAGCCAAGAGACCCAGTACTTC. Encoded protein: CASSQDSSQETQYF.

This sequence joins TRBV27 and TRBJ2-1; weak D call: TRBD2 (5 bases). CDR1 is MNHEY, CDR2 SMNVEV, per germline (reference sequence). This CDR3 has 14 residues. The V gene lost 5 bases and the J gene lost 6 bases, with 14 bases spanning the gap. The CDR3 loop is CASSPVEGVNEQFF. Here the CDR3 DNA reads TGTGCCAGCAGTCCAGTAGAGGGAGTCAATGAGCAGTTCTTC.

The chain joins TRBV27 to TRBJ2-3, with 8 bases aligning to TRBD2. The V gene's germline CDR1 is MNHEY and CDR2 SMNVEV (reference sequence). The CDR3 totals 15 residues. With V trimmed by 8 bases and J by 1 base, 8 bases remained unmatched. The CDR3 spells CASGGGRGGTDTQYF. CDR3 sequence (DNA): TGTGCCAGCGGCGGGGGGCGAGGCGGCACAGATACGCAGTATTTT.

The gene calls are TRBV5-6 and TRBJ1-2, with unresolved D. Germline V gives CDR1 SGHDT, CDR2 YYEEEE. Trimming cost V 0 bases and J 3 bases, with 18 bases left between them. The CDR3 length is 17 residues. CDR3 coding DNA: TGTGCCAGCAGCTTGGGGTTCTATAACGCGGAGGACTATGGCTACACCTTC. It encodes CASSLGFYNAEDYGYTF.

The chain links TRBV18 to TRBJ1-1, with TRBD1 matching over 7 bases. The CDR3 totals 17 residues. Unmatched junction bases numbered 11, after V lost 4 bases and J lost 0 bases. CDR1 is KGHSH, CDR2 LQKENI, per germline. This CDR3 is CASSLRRDSFLNTEAFF. Here the CDR3 DNA reads TGTGCCAGCTCACTTCGCCGGGACAGTTTCCTGAACACTGAAGCTTTCTTT.

V gene TRBV4-3 combines with J gene TRBJ2-2; D uncertain. This CDR3 is 13 amino acids long. V lost 3 bases, J lost 1 base, and 3 bases lay in between. CDR1 LGHNA and CDR2 YSLEER come from the germline V gene. DNA of the CDR3: TGCGCCAGCAGCCAGGAGAACACCGGGGAGCTGTTTTTT. This sequence encodes CASSQENTGELFF.

This clone qualifies as medium-sized. The chain has TRBV6-5 and TRBJ1-1; D unresolved. The CDR3 sequence is 14 residues long. Germline CDR1 and CDR2: MNHEY and SVGAGI. The V and J ends lost 5 bases and 3 bases respectively, with 13 bases between them. Written as DNA, the CDR3 is TGTGCCAGCAGTGCCGCACGGCTGTACACTGAAGCTTTCTTT. It is translated as CASSAARLYTEAFF.

The V and J genes are TRBV5-8 and TRBJ2-2; D remains unclear. Deletions cut 2 bases from V and 2 bases from J, with 10 bases between. This CDR3 contains 15 residues. Germline loops: CDR1 SGHTS, CDR2 YDEGEE. The CDR3 sequence: CASSFVGSNTGELFF. The CDR3, as DNA: TGTGCCAGCAGCTTCGTGGGCAGTAACACCGGGGAGCTGTTTTTT.

The rearrangement uses TRBV13 and TRBJ1-1; D is unresolved. The CDR3 is 12 amino acids. The V gene's germline CDR1 is PRHDT and CDR2 FYEKMQ (reference sequence). V dropped 6 bases and J dropped 7 bases, with 12 bases sitting between them. Here the CDR3 DNA reads TGTGCCAGCAGAATCCCTAACGGTGAAGCTTTCTTT. It specifies CASRIPNGEAFF.

The chain combines TRBV6-5 with TRBJ1-2, with TRBD1 identical over 8 bases. CDR3 length equals 14 residues. The ends lost 5 bases at V and 5 bases at J; junction bases unmatched: 7. Germline loops: CDR1 MNHEY, CDR2 SVGAGI. CDR3 DNA: TGTGCCAGCAGTGGGGACAGGAGAAATTATGGCTACACCTTC. It codes for CASSGDRRNYGYTF.

This clone turned up a few times. The chain carries TRBV6-4 and TRBJ2-3; tentative D call: TRBD1 (5 bases). Germline CDR1 is MRHNA and CDR2 is SNTAGT. The CDR3 is 13 residues long. V was pared by 4 bases and J by 0 bases, with 5 bases between. CDR3: CASSAGSTDTQYF. DNA of the CDR3: TGTGCCAGCAGTGCAGGGAGCACAGATACGCAGTATTTT.

This sequence joins TRBV4-1 and TRBJ2-7; 8 positions agree with TRBD1. The CDR3 contains 16 residues. Per germline, CDR1 MGHRA and CDR2 YSYEKL. Trimming removed 4 bases from V and 3 bases from J; junction bases left unmatched: 11. The CDR3 coding sequence is TGCGCCAGCAGCCCCGGGACAGGCCGTGGGTACTACGAGCAGTACTTC. As protein: CASSPGTGRGYYEQYF.

The V and J genes are TRBV28 and TRBJ2-1; possibly TRBD2 for D (6 bases). The V end lost 4 bases, the J end lost 5 bases, and 9 bases lay between the germline ends. Germline values: CDR1 MDHEN, CDR2 SYDVKM. CDR3 length: 13 amino acids. The chain's CDR3 is CASSSDYHNEQFF. The CDR3 bases are TGTGCCAGCAGTTCGGACTACCACAATGAGCAGTTCTTC.

The chain has TRBV7-6 and TRBJ2-3, with 9 bases identical to TRBD2. CDR3 size: 16 residues. Germline V gives CDR1 SGHVS, CDR2 FNYEAQ. V lost 9 bases to trimming and J lost 1 base; unmatched junction nucleotides: 11. DNA of the CDR3: TGTGCCAGTCAGTGGGCGGAGCGGGAGGGCACAGATACGCAGTATTTT. It is translated as CASQWAEREGTDTQYF.

This clone was seen only a few times. The chain combines TRBV18 with TRBJ2-1; 9 bases fit TRBD2. Trimming cost V 6 bases and J 4 bases; bases outside gene matches: 7. Germline-derived CDR1 and CDR2 are KGHSH and LQKENI. The CDR3 consists of 15 residues. The CDR3 region has the DNA TGTGCCAGCTCTCCGCTGGCGGGGGGGTACAATGAGCAGTTCTTC. Its translation: CASSPLAGGYNEQFF. Based on the CDR3 plus reference TRBV18 and TRBJ2-1, the full variable domain is NAGVMQNPRHLVRRRGQEARLRCSPMKGHSHVYWYRQLPEEGLKFMVYLQKENIIDESGMPKERFSAEFPKEGPSILRIQQVVRGDSAAYFCASSPLAGGYNEQFFGPGTRLTVL.

The chain uses TRBV7-6 and TRBJ2-1; tentatively, D is TRBD2 (6 bases). The germline gives CDR1 SGHVS, CDR2 FNYEAQ. CDR3 size: 12 residues. Trimming left V 3 bases short and J 9 bases short, with 9 bases between. The CDR3 here is CASSLGTAEQFF. As DNA, the CDR3 is TGTGCCAGCAGCTTGGGGACTGCTGAGCAGTTCTTC. The whole variable domain, filled in from reference TRBV7-6 and TRBJ2-1, reads GAGVSQSPRYKVTKRGQDVALRCDPISGHVSLYWYRQALGQGPEFLTYFNYEAQQDKSGLPNDRFSAERPEGSISTLTIQRTEQRDSAMYRCASSLGTAEQFFGPGTRLTVL.

The chain couples TRBV9 to TRBJ2-1, with 9 bases identical to TRBD2. Germline V gives CDR1 SGDLS, CDR2 YYNGEE. The CDR3 extends over 15 amino acids. J gave up 9 bases and V 7 bases, and 14 bases lay outside the gene matches. CDR3 in DNA: TGTGCCAGCGATAGAGGAGGCGGGAGGGCCGGTGAGCAGTTCTTC. Translating it yields CASDRGGGRAGEQFF.

This chain uses TRBV7-3 with TRBJ1-1; D not certain. Germline V gene lookup returns CDR1 SGHTA and CDR2 FQGTGA. The CDR3 has 12 residues. V lost 0 bases and J lost 5, with 4 bases in between. The CDR3 region has the DNA TGTGCCAGCAGCTTAACAGGAACTGAAGCTTTCTTT. This gives the protein CASSLTGTEAFF.

The gene calls are TRBV10-3 and TRBJ1-2; D call uncertain. V lost 10 bases and J 12 bases, leaving 12 bases between the germline ends. This CDR3 has 9 residues. CDR1 is ENHRY, CDR2 SYGVKD, per germline. The chain's CDR3 is CATGSLHTF. The CDR3 DNA is TGTGCCACGGGGTCTCTCCACACCTTC.

Written as DNA, the CDR3 is TGTGCCAGCAGCTCCTTAGCGGGGAGAGATGAGCAGTTCTTC. Protein product: CASSSLAGRDEQFF. V and J are TRBV7-9 and TRBJ2-1, with 8 nucleotides matching TRBD2. The CDR3 length is 14 residues. Germline V gene lookup returns CDR1 SEHNR and CDR2 FQNEAQ (reference sequence). V shed 4 bases, J shed 8 bases, and the junction held 7 bases outside the gene matches.

The V and J genes are TRBV6-1 and TRBJ1-1; D not resolved. CDR3 length: 15 residues. V lost 3 bases, J lost 6 bases, and 17 bases lay in between. The germline CDR1 and CDR2 sequences are MNHNS and SASEGT. The CDR3 region has the DNA TGTGCCAGCAGTGACCAAAGGTGGGTTTGGGCTGAAGCTTTCTTT. Encoded protein: CASSDQRWVWAEAFF.

The chain is built from TRBV7-8 and TRBJ1-5, with a tentative D call TRBD1 (6 bases). The CDR3 contains 19 residues. The germline gives CDR1 SGHVS, CDR2 FQNEAQ. V shed 6 bases and J shed 2 bases, with 26 bases lying between them. The CDR3 reads CASSSIGGPQGGGNQPQHF. CDR3 DNA: TGTGCCAGCAGTTCTATTGGGGGGCCACAGGGAGGAGGCAATCAGCCCCAGCATTTT.

The V and J genes are TRBV6-1 and TRBJ1-4; possible D gene TRBD1, 5 bases. CDR1 and CDR2 from the germline V gene are MNHNS and SASEGT. Trimming stripped 4 bases from V and 10 bases from J, with 13 bases between. The CDR3 is 13 amino acids. The CDR3: CASSGQEGRKLFF. In DNA, the CDR3 is TGTGCCAGCAGTGGACAAGAGGGGAGAAAACTGTTTTTT.

This sequence joins TRBV25-1 and TRBJ1-1; D gene unclear. Trimming left V 2 bases short and J 11 bases short, with 12 bases between. The CDR3 has 12 amino acids. The germline CDR1 and CDR2 sequences are MGHDK and SYGVNS. The CDR3 reads CASSENGVIAFF. DNA of the CDR3: TGTGCCAGCAGTGAAAATGGGGTGATTGCTTTCTTT.

This clone was picked up one time. The CDR3 DNA reads TGTGCCAGCAGCCCTCTCTGGGGGGAGAAGGACACTGAAGCTTTCTTT. This gives the protein CASSPLWGEKDTEAFF. The chain has TRBV5-6 and TRBJ1-1, with a weak D call TRBD1 (5 bases). Trimming took off 4 bases at V and 3 bases at J, with 19 bases between the two ends. Germline V gene data show CDR1 as SGHDT and CDR2 as YYEEEE. CDR3 length: 16 amino acids.

The J gene is TRBJ2-1, the V gene TRBV20-1; D not resolved. This CDR3 is built from 11 residues. Trimming cost V 3 bases and J 4 bases, with 4 bases left between them. CDR1 is DFQATT, CDR2 SNEGSKA, per germline (reference sequence). This chain's CDR3 is CSAREYNEQFF. The CDR3 DNA reads TGCAGTGCTAGGGAATACAATGAGCAGTTCTTC.